The rows below give T cell receptor beta chains drawn from one sample of a study of vaccination and CD4 T cells after COVID-19. Antigens of these TCRs are unknown. TCRdb analysed the PCR reads with MiXCR anew, one entry per CDR3 protein. There are about 20,000 distinct CDR3 sequences in the sample; around 83% occur only once, and roughly 17% lies in the top ten. This material consisted of CD4+ T cells from blood, cultured in vitro, taken after SARS-CoV-2 vaccination. The source of these receptors is a human donor who received a COVID-19 vaccine. Both conserved end residues are part of each CDR3. D genes are given only for firm matches. Some rows mark clone size as missing; the rest say once, few, many or name a class of expanded clone.

- TRBJ1-3 - TRBV7-6 TGTGCCAGCAGCTTAGCCCCAGTCGTAGGCTCTGGAAACACCATATATTTT CASSLAPVVGSGNTIYF
few TRBJ2-7 TRBD2 TRBV20-1 TGCAGTGCTAGGTCGTCTTTGGGACTAGGGCCCTACGAGCAGTACTTC CSARSSLGLGPYEQYF
- TRBJ1-1 TRBD1 TRBV30 TGTGCCTGGAGATACAGGGGGCCCACTGAAGCTTTCTTT CAWRYRGPTEAFF
- TRBJ2-3 - TRBV6-1 TGTGCCATCAGTGAGCCTTTAGGCCCAAGGGCAGATACGCAGTATTTT CAISEPLGPRADTQYF
- TRBJ1-1 - TRBV20-1 TGCAGTGCTAGCCGGAACACTGAAGCTTTCTTT CSASRNTEAFF
- TRBJ1-1 - TRBV2 TGTGCCAGCAGTGATTTGGGGCCGACGAACACTGAAGCTTTCTTT CASSDLGPTNTEAFF
- TRBJ2-2 - TRBV7-2 TGTGCCAGCAGCTTAGTGGGATACGGGGAGCTGTTTTTT CASSLVGYGELFF
- TRBJ2-5 - TRBV4-2 TGTGCCAGCAGCCAAGATCTCCTGGGACCTCAAGAGACCCAGTACTTC CASSQDLLGPQETQYF
- TRBJ1-2 - TRBV6-1 TGTGCCAGCAGCTGGGGGGATGGCTACACCTTC CASSWGDGYTF
- TRBJ1-1 - TRBV20-1 TGCAGTGCTAGAGATCCCGGGGGGGGATTGAACACTGAAGCTTTCTTT CSARDPGGGLNTEAFF
- TRBJ2-7 - TRBV27 TGTGCCAGCAGTCCTCGGACTACCCTCTTGGAGCAGTACTTC CASSPRTTLLEQYF
- TRBJ1-2 TRBD1 TRBV19 TGTGCCAGCCGGGACAGGGGCCCCTCTAACTATGGCTACACCTTC CASRDRGPSNYGYTF
- TRBJ2-7 - TRBV11-2 TGTGCCAGCGGCTTAGGCGGGGGGACAGTCTACGAGCAGTACTTC CASGLGGGTVYEQYF
- TRBJ2-7 - TRBV7-6 TGTGCCAGCAGCTTAGGTAAAGGGAACGAGCAGTACTTC CASSLGKGNEQYF
- TRBJ1-2 - TRBV10-3 TGTGCCATCCGTGGGACGGGCTATGGCTACACCTTC CAIRGTGYGYTF
- TRBJ2-5 - TRBV7-2 TGTGCCAGCAGCTTAGCGCCCGCGGAGACCCAGTACTTC CASSLAPAETQYF
- TRBJ1-1 TRBD1 TRBV12-3/TRBV12-4 TGTGCCAGCAGTGGGCGACAGGGCCGAACTGAAGCTTTCTTT CASSGRQGRTEAFF
- TRBJ1-5 - TRBV7-9 TGTGCCAGCAGCTTAGCGCGGCGGGGGTACATACATTATAGCAATCAGCCCCAGCATTTT CASSLARRGYIHYSNQPQHF
- TRBJ1-5 - TRBV7-2 TGTGCCAGCAGCTTTAGCGCGGGACCCCTGGGAGGACAGCCCCAGCATTTT CASSFSAGPLGGQPQHF
few TRBJ2-4 - TRBV20-1 TGCAGTGCTAGAGATTGGAGGGTAAACATTCAGTACTTC CSARDWRVNIQYF
once TRBJ1-2 - TRBV20-1 TGCAGTGCTAGGTTAACAGGGAACTATGGCTACACCTTC CSARLTGNYGYTF
- TRBJ1-1 - TRBV6-1 TGTGCCAGCAGTGGTCAGGGGAAAAGGGATGAAGCTTTCTTT CASSGQGKRDEAFF
- TRBJ2-5 - TRBV12-3/TRBV12-4 TGTGCCAGCTCTCAGAGGGGGGGAGAGACCCAGTACTTC CASSQRGGETQYF
- TRBJ1-1 - TRBV6-1 TGTGCCAGCAGTGCCCGGACAGTTAGCGCTGAAGCTTTCTTT CASSARTVSAEAFF
few TRBJ1-1 TRBD1 TRBV10-3 TGTGCCATCAGTTCCTTAGACAGGGGGCGGTTGAACACTGAAGCTTTCTTT CAISSLDRGRLNTEAFF
- TRBJ2-7 - TRBV12-3/TRBV12-4 TGTGCCAGCAGTTTAGCCAGACCCTACGAGCAGTACTTC CASSLARPYEQYF
- TRBJ1-6 - TRBV12-3/TRBV12-4 TGTGCCAGCAGTTTGAGGAGGTATAATTCACCCCTCCACTTT CASSLRRYNSPLHF
- TRBJ2-3 TRBD1 TRBV20-1 TGCAGTGCTAGAGACGACAGGGCGAGCACAGATACGCAGTATTTT CSARDDRASTDTQYF
- TRBJ2-6 - TRBV15 TGTGCCACTAGGCGCGACCCGGGCTCTGGGGCCAACGTCCTGACTTTC CATRRDPGSGANVLTF
- TRBJ1-1 TRBD1 TRBV20-1 TGCAGTGCTAGAGACCCTAAACAGGGGGAATTTACTGAAGCTTTCTTT CSARDPKQGEFTEAFF
once TRBJ2-5 - TRBV7-2 TGTGCCAGCAGCTTAGCGACGGAAGAGACCCAGTACTTC CASSLATEETQYF
- TRBJ1-2 TRBD1 TRBV6-1 TGTGCCAGCAGTGAGGGGACAGGTGGTAACTATGGCTACACCTTC CASSEGTGGNYGYTF
- TRBJ2-2 TRBD1 TRBV24-1 TGTGTCACCAGTATGACCCGGACAGGGGACACCGGGGAGCTGTTTTTT CVTSMTRTGDTGELFF
- TRBJ1-5 - TRBV10-3 TGTGCCATCACCCGGGGCCTCAATCAGCCCCAGCATTTT CAITRGLNQPQHF
once TRBJ2-2 TRBD2 TRBV12-3/TRBV12-4 TGTGCCACCCAGTCTAGCGGGGGGTATACGGGGGCCGGGGAGCTGTTTTTT CATQSSGGYTGAGELFF
- TRBJ2-5 - TRBV19 TGTGCCAGTAGGCACGGGCCGGGCGGAGAGACCCAGTACTTC CASRHGPGGETQYF
- TRBJ1-6 - TRBV27 TGTGCCAGCAGTTTAGGCGAAATGCTTGGGGGACGGAATTCACCCCTCCACTTT CASSLGEMLGGRNSPLHF
- TRBJ2-3 TRBD2 TRBV12-5 TGTGCTAGTGGTTTGGTAGTAGATGGGACTAGTCGTAGCACAGATACGCAGTATTTT CASGLVVDGTSRSTDTQYF
- TRBJ1-1 TRBD1 TRBV2 TGTGCCAGCAGTGATACCGGGACAGTGAACACTGAAGCTTTCTTT CASSDTGTVNTEAFF
- TRBJ2-2 - TRBV19 TGTGCCAGTAGTATAGATCTATATGGGCAGAGGAGGACCGGGGAGCTGTTTTTT CASSIDLYGQRRTGELFF
- TRBJ2-3 TRBD2 TRBV20-1 TGCAGTGCCCTAGCGGGGGGCACAGATACGCAGTATTTT CSALAGGTDTQYF
- TRBJ1-2 TRBD1 TRBV6-1 TGTGCCAGCGGACCCGGGACAGCTAACTATGGCTACACCTTC CASGPGTANYGYTF
- TRBJ1-5 - TRBV6-5 TGTGCCAGCAGTTACAGGGGTTGGAATCAGCCCCAGCATTTT CASSYRGWNQPQHF
- TRBJ1-2 - TRBV7-9 TGTGCCACCGAAGTATCGGGACCGGCCGGTGGCTACACCTTC CATEVSGPAGGYTF
- TRBJ1-2 - TRBV2 TGTGCCAGCAAGCTCTGGGGCGATGACTATGGCTACACCTTC CASKLWGDDYGYTF